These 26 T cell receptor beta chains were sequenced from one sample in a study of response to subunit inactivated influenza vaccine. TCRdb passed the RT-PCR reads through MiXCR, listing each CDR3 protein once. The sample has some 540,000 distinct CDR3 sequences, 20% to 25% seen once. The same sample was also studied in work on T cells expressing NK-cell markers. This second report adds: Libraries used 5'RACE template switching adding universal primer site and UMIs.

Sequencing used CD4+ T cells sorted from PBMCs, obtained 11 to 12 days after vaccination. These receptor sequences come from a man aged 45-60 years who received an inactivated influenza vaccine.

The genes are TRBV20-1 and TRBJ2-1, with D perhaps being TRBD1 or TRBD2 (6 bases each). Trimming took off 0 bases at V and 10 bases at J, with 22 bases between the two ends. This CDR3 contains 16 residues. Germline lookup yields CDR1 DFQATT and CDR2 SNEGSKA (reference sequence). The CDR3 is CSAREGGTHEGVEQFF. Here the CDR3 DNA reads TGCAGTGCTAGAGAAGGGGGGACCCACGAGGGGGTCGAGCAGTTCTTC.

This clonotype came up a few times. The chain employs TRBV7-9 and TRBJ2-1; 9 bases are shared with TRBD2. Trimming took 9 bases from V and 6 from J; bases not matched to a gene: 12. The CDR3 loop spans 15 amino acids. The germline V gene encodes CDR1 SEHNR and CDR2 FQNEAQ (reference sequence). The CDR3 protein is CARALGGRESNEQFF. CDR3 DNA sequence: TGTGCCAGGGCCCTGGGCGGGAGGGAATCCAATGAGCAGTTCTTC.

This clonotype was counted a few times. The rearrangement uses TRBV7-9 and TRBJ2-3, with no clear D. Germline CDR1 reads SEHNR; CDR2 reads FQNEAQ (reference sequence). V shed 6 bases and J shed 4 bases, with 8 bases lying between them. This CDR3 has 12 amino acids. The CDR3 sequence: CASSQIADTQYF. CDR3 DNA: TGTGCCAGCAGTCAAATTGCAGATACGCAGTATTTT. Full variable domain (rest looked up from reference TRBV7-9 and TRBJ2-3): DTGVSQNPRHKITKRGQNVTFRCDPISEHNRLYWYRQTLGQGPEFLTYFQNEAQLEKSRLLSDRFSAERPKGSFSTLEIQRTEQGDSAMYLCASSQIADTQYFGPGTRLTVL.

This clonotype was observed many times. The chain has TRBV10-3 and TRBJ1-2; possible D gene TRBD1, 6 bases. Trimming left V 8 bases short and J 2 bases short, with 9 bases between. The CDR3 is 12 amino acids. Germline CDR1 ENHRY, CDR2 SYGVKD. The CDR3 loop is CAIPGQNYGYTF. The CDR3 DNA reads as TGTGCCATCCCAGGACAGAACTATGGCTACACCTTC.

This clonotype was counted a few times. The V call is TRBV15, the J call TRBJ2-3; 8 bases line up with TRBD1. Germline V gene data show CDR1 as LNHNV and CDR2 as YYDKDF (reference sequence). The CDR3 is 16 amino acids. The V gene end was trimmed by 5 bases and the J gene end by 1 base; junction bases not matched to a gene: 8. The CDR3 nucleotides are TGTGCCACCAGCCGGAGGACAGGGACACGCACAGATACGCAGTATTTT. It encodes CATSRRTGTRTDTQYF.

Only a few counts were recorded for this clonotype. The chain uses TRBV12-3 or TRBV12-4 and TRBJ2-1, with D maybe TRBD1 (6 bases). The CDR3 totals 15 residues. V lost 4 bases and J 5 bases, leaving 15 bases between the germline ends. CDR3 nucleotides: TGTGCCAGCAGTTCCACATCCAGGGGACACAATGAGCAGTTCTTC. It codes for CASSSTSRGHNEQFF.

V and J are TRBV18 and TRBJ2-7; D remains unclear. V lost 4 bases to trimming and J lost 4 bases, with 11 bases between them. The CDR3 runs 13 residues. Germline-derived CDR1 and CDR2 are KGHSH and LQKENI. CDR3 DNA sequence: TGTGCCAGCTCACTCTATCAAAGGTACGAGCAGTACTTC. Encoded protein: CASSLYQRYEQYF.

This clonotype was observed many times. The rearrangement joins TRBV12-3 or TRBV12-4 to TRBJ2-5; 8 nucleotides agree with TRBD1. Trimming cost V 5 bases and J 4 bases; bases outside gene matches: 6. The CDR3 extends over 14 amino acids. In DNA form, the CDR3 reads TGTGCCAGCAGTCAGGGGGCCGGACGAGAGACCCAGTACTTC. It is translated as CASSQGAGRETQYF.

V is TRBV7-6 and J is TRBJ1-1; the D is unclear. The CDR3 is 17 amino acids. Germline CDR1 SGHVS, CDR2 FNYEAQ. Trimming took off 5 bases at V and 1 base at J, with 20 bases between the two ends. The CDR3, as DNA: TGTGCCAGCAGCCCACCCTCTTGGCCGAGGGCGAACACTGAAGCTTTCTTT. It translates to CASSPPSWPRANTEAFF.

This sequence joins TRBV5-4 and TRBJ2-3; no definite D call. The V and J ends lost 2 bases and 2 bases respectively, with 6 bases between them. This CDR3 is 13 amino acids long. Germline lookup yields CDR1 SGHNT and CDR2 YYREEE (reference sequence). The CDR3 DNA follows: TGTGCCAGCAGCTTCCTAAACACAGATACGCAGTATTTT. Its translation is CASSFLNTDTQYF. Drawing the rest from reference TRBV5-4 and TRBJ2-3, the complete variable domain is ETGVTQSPTHLIKTRGQQVTLRCSSQSGHNTVSWYQQALGQGPQFIFQYYREEENGRGNFPPRFSGLQFPNYSSELNVNALELDDSALYLCASSFLNTDTQYFGPGTRLTVL.

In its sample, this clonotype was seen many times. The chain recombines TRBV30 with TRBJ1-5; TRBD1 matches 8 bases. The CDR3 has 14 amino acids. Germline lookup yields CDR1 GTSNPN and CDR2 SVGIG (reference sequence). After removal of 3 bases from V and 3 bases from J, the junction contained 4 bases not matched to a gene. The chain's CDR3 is CAWSKTGDNQPQHF. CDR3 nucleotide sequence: TGTGCCTGGAGCAAGACAGGGGACAATCAGCCCCAGCATTTT.

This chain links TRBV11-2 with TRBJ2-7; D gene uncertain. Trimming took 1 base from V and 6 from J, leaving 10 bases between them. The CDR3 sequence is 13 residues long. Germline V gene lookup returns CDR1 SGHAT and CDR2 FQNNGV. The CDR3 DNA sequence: TGTGCCAGCAGCTTAGTTGGGCCTGGCGAGCAGTACTTC. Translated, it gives CASSLVGPGEQYF.

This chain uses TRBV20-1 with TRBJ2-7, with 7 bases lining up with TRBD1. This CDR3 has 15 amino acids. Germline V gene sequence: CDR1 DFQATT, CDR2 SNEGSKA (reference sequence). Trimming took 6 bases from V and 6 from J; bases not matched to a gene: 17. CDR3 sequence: CSAKRTGTARGEQYF. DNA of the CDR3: TGCAGTGCCAAACGTACCGGGACAGCTCGGGGCGAGCAGTACTTC.

The CDR3 reads CASSLATDRVHGELFF. The CDR3 DNA is TGTGCCAGCAGCTTAGCGACGGACAGGGTCCACGGGGAGCTGTTTTTT. The V gene is TRBV7-2, the J gene TRBJ2-2; 8 nucleotides match TRBD1. Germline values: CDR1 SGHTA, CDR2 FQGNSA. The CDR3 sequence is 16 residues long. Losses at the gene ends were 0 bases for V and 7 bases for J; bases not matched to a gene: 7.

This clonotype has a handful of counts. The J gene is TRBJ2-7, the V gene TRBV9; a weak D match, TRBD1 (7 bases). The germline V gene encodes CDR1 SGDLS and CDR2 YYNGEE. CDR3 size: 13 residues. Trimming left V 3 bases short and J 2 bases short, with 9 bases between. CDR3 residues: CASSGGTAYEQYF. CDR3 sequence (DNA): TGTGCCAGCAGCGGCGGGACAGCCTACGAGCAGTACTTC.

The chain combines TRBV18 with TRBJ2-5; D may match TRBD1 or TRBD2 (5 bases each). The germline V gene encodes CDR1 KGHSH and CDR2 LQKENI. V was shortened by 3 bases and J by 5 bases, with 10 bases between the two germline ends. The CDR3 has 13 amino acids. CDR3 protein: CASSPRGVETQYF. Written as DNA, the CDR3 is TGTGCCAGCTCACCGAGGGGAGTCGAGACCCAGTACTTC.

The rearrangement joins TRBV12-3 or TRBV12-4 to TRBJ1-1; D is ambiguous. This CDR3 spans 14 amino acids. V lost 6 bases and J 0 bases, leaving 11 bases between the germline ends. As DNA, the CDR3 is TGTGCCAGCAGAATGGGATTCATGAACACTGAAGCTTTCTTT. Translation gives CASRMGFMNTEAFF.

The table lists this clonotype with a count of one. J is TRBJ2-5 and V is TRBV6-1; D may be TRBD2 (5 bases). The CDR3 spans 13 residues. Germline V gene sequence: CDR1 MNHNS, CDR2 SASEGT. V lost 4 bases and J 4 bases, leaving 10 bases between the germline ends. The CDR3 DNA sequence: TGTGCCAGCAGTGTTACCCTAGCAGAGACCCAGTACTTC. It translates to CASSVTLAETQYF.

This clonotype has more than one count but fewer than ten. The CDR3 DNA reads TGCGCCAGCAGCCAAGCCAGGGGACTAGCGGGGGGGCTGGATACGCAGTATTTT. Its translation: CASSQARGLAGGLDTQYF. The rearrangement links TRBV4-1 to TRBJ2-3; 16 nucleotides match TRBD2. J lost 6 bases, V lost 1 base, and 7 bases had no gene match. Germline loops: CDR1 MGHRA, CDR2 YSYEKL. The CDR3 runs to 18 residues.

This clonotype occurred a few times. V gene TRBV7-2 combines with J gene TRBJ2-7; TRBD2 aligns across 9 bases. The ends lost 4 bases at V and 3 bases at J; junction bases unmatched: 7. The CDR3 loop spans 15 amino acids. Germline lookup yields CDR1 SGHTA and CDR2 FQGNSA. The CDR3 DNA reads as TGTGCCAGCAGCTCCACAAGAGCGGGAGGCTACGAGCAGTACTTC. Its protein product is CASSSTRAGGYEQYF.

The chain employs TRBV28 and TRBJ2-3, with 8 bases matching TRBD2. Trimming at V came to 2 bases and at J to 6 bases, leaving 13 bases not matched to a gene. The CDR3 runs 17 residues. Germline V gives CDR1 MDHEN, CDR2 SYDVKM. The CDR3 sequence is CASSLTPGSGGRDTQYF. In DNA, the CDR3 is TGTGCCAGCAGTTTAACCCCTGGAAGCGGGGGCCGGGATACGCAGTATTTT.

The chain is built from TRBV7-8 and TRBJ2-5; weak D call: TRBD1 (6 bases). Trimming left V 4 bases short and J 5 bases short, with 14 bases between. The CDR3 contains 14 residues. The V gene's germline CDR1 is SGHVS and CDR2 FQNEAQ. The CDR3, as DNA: TGTGCCAGCAGCTCAGGGGCGTGGACGGAGACCCAGTACTTC. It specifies CASSSGAWTETQYF. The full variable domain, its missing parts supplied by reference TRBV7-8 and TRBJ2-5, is GAGVSQSPRYKVAKRGQDVALRCDPISGHVSLFWYQQALGQGPEFLTYFQNEAQLDKSGLPSDRFFAERPEGSVSTLKIQRTQQEDSAVYLCASSSGAWTETQYFGPGTRLLVL.

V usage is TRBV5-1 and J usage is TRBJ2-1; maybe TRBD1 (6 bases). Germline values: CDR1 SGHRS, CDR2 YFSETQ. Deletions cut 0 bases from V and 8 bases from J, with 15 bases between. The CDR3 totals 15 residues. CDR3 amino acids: CASSLVYQGRDEQFF. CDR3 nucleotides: TGCGCCAGCAGCTTGGTGTACCAGGGGCGCGATGAGCAGTTCTTC.

The CDR3 bases are TGTGCCAGCAGCCAAGGGATAACGGGCGGCTACACCTTC. It is translated as CASSQGITGGYTF. The rearrangement joins TRBV12-3 or TRBV12-4 to TRBJ1-2; D call uncertain. V shed 6 bases and J shed 8 bases, with 16 bases lying between them. There are 13 residues in the CDR3.

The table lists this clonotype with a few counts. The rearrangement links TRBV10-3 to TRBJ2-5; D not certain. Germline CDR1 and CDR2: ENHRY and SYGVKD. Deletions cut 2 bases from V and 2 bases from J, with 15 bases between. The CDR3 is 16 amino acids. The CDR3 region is CAISEITGSLQETQYF. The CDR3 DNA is TGTGCCATCAGTGAGATAACGGGCAGCCTTCAAGAGACCCAGTACTTC.

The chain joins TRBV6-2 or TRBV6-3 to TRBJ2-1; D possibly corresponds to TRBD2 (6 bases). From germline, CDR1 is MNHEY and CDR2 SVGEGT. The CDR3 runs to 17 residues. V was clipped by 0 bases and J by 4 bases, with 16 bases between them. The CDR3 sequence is CASSYSAPWGVYNEQFF. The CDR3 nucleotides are TGTGCCAGCAGTTACTCCGCCCCATGGGGGGTTTACAATGAGCAGTTCTTC.